This TCR beta chain was obtained from a study of CD8 T cells in Susac syndrome. Random hexamers were used to reverse transcribe an amount of roughly 0.5 to 1 ug RNA. Multiplex PCR with immunoSEQ amplified the TCR beta CDR3 across 54 Vbeta and 13 Jbeta. In TCRdb, the immunoSEQ multiplex PCR reads were re-called with MiXCR into one record per CDR3 protein. The sample yields 110,000 or so distinct CDR3 sequences, 93% seen once. TCR beta sequences were obtained from blood CD8+ and CD4+ T cells. The patients who served as multiple sclerosis controls were treatment-naive and had stable or active relapsing-remitting disease that fulfilled the revised McDonald criteria. The V and J ends lost 3 bases and 0 bases respectively, with 19 bases between them. CDR1 DFQATT and CDR2 SNEGSKA come from the germline V gene (reference sequence). The CDR3 length is 17 residues.

The receptor's source is a human donor with multiple sclerosis. Input material: CD4+ T cells from PBMCs. The chain couples TRBV20-1 to TRBJ2-3; D possibly corresponds to TRBD2 (6 bases). CDR3 amino acids: CSARPRTINTSTDTQYF. The CDR3 DNA sequence: TGCAGTGCTAGGCCCCGGACTATCAACACTAGCACAGATACGCAGTATTTT.